This T cell receptor (beta chain) was identified in a study of T cell responses to AZD1222 COVID-19 vaccine. Findings and caveats of the study: Vaccine-associated CD4 TCRs ranged over spike, dominating at 160-218 and 743-854. Two AZD1222 doses significantly raised spike-specific TCR breadth and depth over controls. At study baseline, merely a handful of AZD1222 recipients were seropositive. There were mostly white British donors and more females than males, and clonal diversity was possibly underestimated.

V trimming: 4 bases; J trimming: 9 bases; junction bases outside the gene matches: 7. The germline gives CDR1 SEHNR, CDR2 FQNEAQ (reference sequence). The CDR3 sequence is 14 residues long. TCRdb keeps only in-frame clones here, not all; method: immunoSEQ multiplex PCR. The sample contains 150,000 to 200,000 clones, around 94% of which appear only once. Note on this clone: As yet, its antigen is unknown.

The TCR comes from an adult who received the MenACWY meningococcal vaccine as a control. Sequencing was performed on peripheral blood, taken 28 days after the second dose of the MenACWY control vaccine. This chain links TRBV7-9 with TRBJ1-5; TRBD1 matches at 9 bases. CDR3 sequence (DNA): TGTGCCAGCAGCTACCCGGACAGGGGAATGCCCCAGCATTTT. Amino acid sequence: CASSYPDRGMPQHF. Full variable domain (rest looked up from reference TRBV7-9 and TRBJ1-5): DTGVSQNPRHKITKRGQNVTFRCDPISEHNRLYWYRQTLGQGPEFLTYFQNEAQLEKSRLLSDRFSAERPKGSFSTLEIQRTEQGDSAMYLCASSYPDRGMPQHFGDGTRLSIL.